This T cell receptor beta chain was captured in a study of T cell responses to AZD1222 COVID-19 vaccine. Study-wide results and caveats: The donor cohort was predominantly white British with a female majority, and clonal diversity may have been underestimated. Without day 14 samples, only post-peak T cell repertoires were studied.

TCRdb's table, derived via immunoSEQ multiplex PCR, lists solely in-frame clones and lacks some. The sample lists around 170,000 clones, 88% occurring once. Researchers grouped second doses given at about 4 or about 12 weeks into one pool. V was pared by 0 bases and J by 4 bases, with 9 bases between. This CDR3 is 14 amino acids long. Germline V CDR1 and CDR2: LNHNV, YYDKDF (reference sequence). The sample holds a few counts of this clone. Its antigen is unidentified. V is TRBV15 and J is TRBJ1-1; possible D gene TRBD1, 6 bases. This receptor was identified in an adult who received the AZD1222 COVID-19 vaccine. Sequencing was performed on peripheral blood, taken 28 days after the second AZD1222 dose. CDR3 region: CATSREQGSTEAFF. CDR3 in DNA: TGTGCCACCAGCAGAGAACAGGGTAGCACTGAAGCTTTCTTT.